The rows below give T cell receptor beta chains drawn from one sample of a study of control samples from healthy donors and cancer patients. Assay: immunoSEQ multiplex PCR; the TCRdb copy retains only in-frame clones and omits some. This table has over 90,000 clones, 90% to 95% appearing once. The sequenced material came from blood. The receptors shown here come from a woman younger than 35 in good health. Both conserved end residues are part of each CDR3. The D gene is left open where the match is weak. A row's size may be missing; if present it is once, few, many or a size class.

J gene: TRBJ2-2; D gene: .; V gene: TRBV11-2; clone size: .; CDR3 DNA: TGTGCCAGCAGCTCATTAAACACCGGGGAGCTGTTTTTT; CDR3 protein: CASSSLNTGELFF
J gene: TRBJ2-2; D gene: TRBD2; V gene: TRBV13; clone size: .; CDR3 DNA: TGTGCCAGCAGCCCCAGGACTAGCGGGGTGGGCGGGGAGCTGTTTTTT; CDR3 protein: CASSPRTSGVGGELFF
J gene: TRBJ1-1; D gene: TRBD1; V gene: TRBV29-1; clone size: .; CDR3 DNA: TGCAGCGTTCAACAGGGGGACTCTGAAGCTTTCTTT; CDR3 protein: CSVQQGDSEAFF
J gene: TRBJ2-7; D gene: TRBD1; V gene: TRBV30; clone size: .; CDR3 DNA: TGTGCCTGGAGTACCCGGGACAGGGGGACCTACGAGCAGTACTTC; CDR3 protein: CAWSTRDRGTYEQYF
J gene: TRBJ1-1; D gene: .; V gene: TRBV30; clone size: .; CDR3 DNA: TGTGCCTGGACGGACGGGGGCCCTGAAGCTTTCTTT; CDR3 protein: CAWTDGGPEAFF
J gene: TRBJ2-3; D gene: .; V gene: TRBV11-3; clone size: .; CDR3 DNA: TGTGCCAGCAAGCTGGCAGGTGGCACAGATACGCAGTATTTT; CDR3 protein: CASKLAGGTDTQYF
J gene: TRBJ2-2; D gene: TRBD2; V gene: TRBV30; clone size: .; CDR3 DNA: TGTGCCTGGAGTCGGTTAGCGGGAGAGACGAGGGAGCTGTTTTTT; CDR3 protein: CAWSRLAGETRELFF
J gene: TRBJ1-4; D gene: .; V gene: TRBV30; clone size: .; CDR3 DNA: TGTGCCTGGAGTGTACGCCCCGGGGAAGGTGAAAAACTGTTTTTT; CDR3 protein: CAWSVRPGEGEKLFF
J gene: TRBJ1-4; D gene: .; V gene: TRBV5-1; clone size: .; CDR3 DNA: TGCGCCAGCAGCTCCGGGACACTCCAGGCGGGGGAAAAACTGTTTTTT; CDR3 protein: CASSSGTLQAGEKLFF
J gene: TRBJ2-1; D gene: .; V gene: TRBV27; clone size: .; CDR3 DNA: TGTGCCAGCAGTTTCTCGGGAAATGAGCAGTTCTTC; CDR3 protein: CASSFSGNEQFF
J gene: TRBJ1-5; D gene: TRBD1; V gene: TRBV6-5; clone size: .; CDR3 DNA: TGTGCCAGCAGCAGACAGGGTAGTCAGCCCCAGCATTTT; CDR3 protein: CASSRQGSQPQHF
J gene: TRBJ2-7; D gene: TRBD1; V gene: TRBV27; clone size: once; CDR3 DNA: TGTGCCAGCACAACAGGGGGCGACGAGCAGTACTTC; CDR3 protein: CASTTGGDEQYF
J gene: TRBJ1-1; D gene: .; V gene: TRBV7-2; clone size: .; CDR3 DNA: TGTGCCAGCAGCTTTTCTGTGGGCTTGACTGAAGCTTTCTTT; CDR3 protein: CASSFSVGLTEAFF
J gene: TRBJ2-7; D gene: .; V gene: TRBV5-1; clone size: .; CDR3 DNA: TGCGCCAGCAGTCCATTCCGGGACTCCTACGAGCAGTACTTC; CDR3 protein: CASSPFRDSYEQYF
J gene: TRBJ2-3; D gene: .; V gene: TRBV10-1; clone size: .; CDR3 DNA: TGCGCCAGCAGTGAACAGGTCTCCACAGATACGCAGTATTTT; CDR3 protein: CASSEQVSTDTQYF
J gene: TRBJ1-4; D gene: TRBD1; V gene: TRBV2; clone size: .; CDR3 DNA: TGTGCCAGCAGTGAAGCCCCGGACAGGGCGGAAAAACTGTTTTTT; CDR3 protein: CASSEAPDRAEKLFF